Listed below are T cell receptor beta chains from one sample, sequenced in a study of a mutant IDH1 vaccine in newly diagnosed glioma. Assay used: immunoSEQ multiplex PCR; TCRdb lists only in-frame clones, some missing. This sample yields over 40,000 clones, of which approximately 90% are seen a single time; about 1.5% belongs to the top ten. No antigen is known for these receptors. Sequencing used PBMCs, obtained from a glioma patient whose treatment included an IDH1 peptide vaccine. These receptors were taken from a man aged 35 to 55 with glioma. Each CDR3 is given without its conserved first and last residue.

cdr3_aa | v_call | cdr3_length
ASSLTADTQY | TRBV7-9 | 10
ASSSPPSQPNTEAF | TRBV7-9 | 14
ASSPFDGETQY | TRBV18 | 11
ASSSLGQLYGYT | TRBV18 | 12
ASSDPPGTEAF | TRBV6-4 | 11
ASSSGGLAGTDTQY | TRBV7-9 | 14
ASMDSPYFSNQPQH | TRBV19 | 14
ASNSPKGVGTEAF | TRBV6-5 | 13
ASSPGTETGELF | TRBV18 | 12
ASTSHLRGGTDTQY | TRBV19 | 14
AISEPKQTGGTEAF | TRBV10-3 | 14
ASSQRVLQSSGNTIY | TRBV4-2 | 15
AINGGGYNEQF | TRBV10-3 | 11
ASSSLLAGYQDTQY | TRBV7-9 | 14
ASSDPWGATYEQY | TRBV5-1 | 13
ASSPGGFKDTGELF | TRBV4-1 | 14
ASSQPRGISSYNSPLH | TRBV2 | 16
ASSVAPSTDTQY | TRBV9 | 12
ASSPPGRLSGETQY | TRBV18 | 14
ASSLGRGANTEAF | TRBV13 | 13
ASSRETGRGGYT | TRBV7-2 | 12
ASSPGAGTGEFYGYT | TRBV4-1 | 15
ASSMAGGSQETQY | TRBV19 | 13
ASRRTIGGISNQPQH | TRBV28 | 15
ASSLPPANYGYT | TRBV7-2 | 12
ASSPPGQGRNNEQF | TRBV7-8 | 14
ASSFSASVSYEQY | TRBV7-2 | 13
ASSLQRHNEQF | TRBV11-2 | 11
ASGTVNSPLH | TRBV11-2 | 10
ASRPTGGTGELF | TRBV6-6 | 12
ASSASDRAYEQY | TRBV27 | 12
ASSLVPTTNEKLF | TRBV5-1 | 13
AIAARDYAEQY | TRBV10-3 | 11
ASSQELGPAYGYT | TRBV4-3 | 13
ASSQVPGVGEQY | TRBV4-3 | 12
ASSLTDSRTDTQY | TRBV5-1 | 13
ASSERLAGFFQASTDTQY | TRBV2 | 18
ASEGNLNWDTGELF | TRBV25-1 | 14
ASSDRSAHQPQH | TRBV7-8 | 12
ASSGIGGNTNQPQH | TRBV6-1 | 14
SVGISEDTEAF | TRBV29-1 | 11
ASSLLQGAQGYT | TRBV7-2 | 12
ASSARPGQGLHGYT | TRBV9 | 14
SARVDRGFYEQY | TRBV29-1 | 12
ASSSGDYEQY | TRBV18 | 10
ASSLARGRGTDTQY | TRBV5-8 | 14
ASSQGQGYYGYT | TRBV4-1 | 12
SARKTEAF | TRBV20-1 | 8
ASSFGDTGHYEQY | TRBV11-2 | 13
ASSSPRTSADEQY | TRBV28 | 13
ASSHGSSSGNTIY | TRBV11-2 | 13
ASSPVLAGGQETQY | TRBV4-2 | 14
ASSYSSVTDTQY | TRBV6-6 | 12
ASRRQGADEKLF | TRBV5-6 | 12
ASSRDRGERGYT | TRBV7-2 | 12
ASSYDGQGHQPQH | TRBV6-5 | 13
ASSVTRTGVGFYEQY | TRBV7-2 | 15
ASSLREEQF | TRBV28 | 9
ASSPGGQGLYNEQF | TRBV18 | 14